The clone carrying this TCR beta chain showed up just a few times. The source of the sample is a study of cytotoxic CD8 clonotypes in ibrutinib-treated CLL. Clones were sequenced by immunoSEQ multiplex PCR, and TCRdb holds only the in-frame ones, with some missing. In the table there are under 40,000 clones, approximately 45% of which are singletons. V was pared by 2 bases and J by 1 base, with 15 bases between. CDR3 length equals 17 residues. Per the germline V gene, CDR1 is SGHRS and CDR2 is YFSETQ. This clonotype originated in a human donor with chronic lymphocytic leukemia. This chain uses TRBV5-1 with TRBJ2-2; either TRBD1 or TRBD2 may fit D (5 bases each). Sequenced material: PBMCs, taken before ibrutinib treatment. CDR3 DNA sequence: TGCGCCAGCAGCTTTTCCCGAGGGCAGGGGAACACCGGGGAGCTGTTTTTT. Residues: CASSFSRGQGNTGELFF.